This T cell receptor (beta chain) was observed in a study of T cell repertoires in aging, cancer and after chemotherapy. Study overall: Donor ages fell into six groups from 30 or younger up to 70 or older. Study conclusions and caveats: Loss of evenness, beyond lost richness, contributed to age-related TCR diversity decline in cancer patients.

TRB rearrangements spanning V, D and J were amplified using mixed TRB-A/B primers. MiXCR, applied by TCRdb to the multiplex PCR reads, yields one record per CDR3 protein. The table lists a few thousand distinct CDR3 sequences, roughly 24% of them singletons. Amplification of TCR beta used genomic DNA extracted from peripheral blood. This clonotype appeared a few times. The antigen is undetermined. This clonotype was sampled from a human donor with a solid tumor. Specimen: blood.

This CDR3 reads CSARDPGTANVNGYTF. CDR3 nucleotides: TGCAGTGCTAGAGATCCCGGGACAGCCAATGTGAATGGCTACACCTTC. This chain uses TRBV20-1 with TRBJ1-2; TRBD1 matches at 7 bases. V was pared by 0 bases and J by 6 bases, with 13 bases of the junction left unmatched. Germline V CDR1 and CDR2: DFQATT, SNEGSKA (reference sequence). The CDR3 is 16 residues long.